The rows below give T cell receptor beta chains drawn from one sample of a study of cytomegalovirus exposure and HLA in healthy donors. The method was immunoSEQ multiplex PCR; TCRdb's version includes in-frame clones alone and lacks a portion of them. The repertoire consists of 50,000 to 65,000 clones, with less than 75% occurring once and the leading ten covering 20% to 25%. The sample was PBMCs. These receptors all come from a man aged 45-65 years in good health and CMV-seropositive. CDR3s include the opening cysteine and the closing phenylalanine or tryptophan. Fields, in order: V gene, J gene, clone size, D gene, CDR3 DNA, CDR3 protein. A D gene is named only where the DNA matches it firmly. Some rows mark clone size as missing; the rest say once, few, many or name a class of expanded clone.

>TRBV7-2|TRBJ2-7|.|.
TGTGCCAGCAGCTTATCCGGGGGTGGGGTCCGCGAGCAGTACTTC
CASSLSGGGVREQYF
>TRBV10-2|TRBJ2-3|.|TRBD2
TGCGCCAGCAGTGCCGGGACTAGCGGGAAAGATACGCAGTATTTT
CASSAGTSGKDTQYF
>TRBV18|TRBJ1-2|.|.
TGTGCCAGCTCACTAAAGACAGGAAACTATGGCTACACCTTC
CASSLKTGNYGYTF
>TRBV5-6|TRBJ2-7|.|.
TGTGCCAGCAGCCCCGGTGCTAGGGGCGGCGAGCAGTACTTC
CASSPGARGGEQYF
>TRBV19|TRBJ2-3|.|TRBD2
TGTGCCAGTAGGCGGCGGGGGGACACAGATACGCAGTATTTT
CASRRRGDTDTQYF
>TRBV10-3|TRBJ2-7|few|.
TGTGCCATCAGTGAAAGCCGGGATCTGGACGAGCAGTACTTC
CAISESRDLDEQYF
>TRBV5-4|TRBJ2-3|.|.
TGTGCCAGCAGTCCCCAAAGCACAGATACGCAGTATTTT
CASSPQSTDTQYF
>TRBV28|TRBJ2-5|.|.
TGTGCCAGCAGTCTCTGGACAGCACCAGGAACCCAGTACTTC
CASSLWTAPGTQYF
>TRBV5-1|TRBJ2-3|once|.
TGCGCCAGCAGCTTGGACCGGGGTCACACAGATACGCAGTATTTT
CASSLDRGHTDTQYF
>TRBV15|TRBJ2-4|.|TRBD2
TGTGCCACCAGCCCTAGCGGAAAAAACATTCAGTACTTC
CATSPSGKNIQYF
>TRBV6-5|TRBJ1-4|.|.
TGTGCCAGCAGTTACTCGCAGGGGAAACTGTTTTTT
CASSYSQGKLFF
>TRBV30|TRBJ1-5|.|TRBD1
TGTGCCTGGGGGACAGGGATTAGCAATCAGCCCCAGCATTTT
CAWGTGISNQPQHF
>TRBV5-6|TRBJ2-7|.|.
TGTGCCAGCAGCGGGGGGTACGAGCAGCACTTC
CASSGGYEQHF
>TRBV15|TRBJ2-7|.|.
TGTGCCACCAGCAGAGACAGGGGCCTCCTCGAGCAGTACTTC
CATSRDRGLLEQYF
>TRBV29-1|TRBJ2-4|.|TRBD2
TGCAGCGTTGGAGGGACTAGCGGGGCAGCCAAAAACATTCAGTACTTC
CSVGGTSGAAKNIQYF
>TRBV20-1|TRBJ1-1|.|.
TGCAGTGCTTTGAGACAAACTCTGGCTTTCTTT
CSALRQTLAFF
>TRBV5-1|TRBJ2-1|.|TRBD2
TGCGCCAGCAGCTACGGACTAGCCGGTTTTGGGAATGAGCAGTTCTTC
CASSYGLAGFGNEQFF
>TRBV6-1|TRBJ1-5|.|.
TGTGCCAGCAGTGCTGTTGGTGGCGGCCAGACTAGCAATCAGCCCCAGCATTTT
CASSAVGGGQTSNQPQHF
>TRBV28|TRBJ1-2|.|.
TGTGCCAGCAGTATGAGGGTCCTTAACTATGGCTACACCTTC
CASSMRVLNYGYTF
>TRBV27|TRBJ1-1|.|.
TGTGCCAGCAGTTCCCCCCTAAGGAACACTGAAGCTTTCTTT
CASSSPLRNTEAFF
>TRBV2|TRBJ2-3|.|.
TGTGCCAGCAGTCGTACTACCTTAGAGGATACGCAGTATTTT
CASSRTTLEDTQYF
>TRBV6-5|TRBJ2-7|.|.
TGTGCCAGCAGTCACCACTACGAGCAGTACTTC
CASSHHYEQYF
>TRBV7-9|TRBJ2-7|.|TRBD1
TGTGCCAGCAGCTTAGGCCGAGACAGGGACGAGCAGTACTTC
CASSLGRDRDEQYF
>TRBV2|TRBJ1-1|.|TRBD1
TGTGCCAGCACCGGGACAGGGGGCACTGAAGCTTTCTTT
CASTGTGGTEAFF
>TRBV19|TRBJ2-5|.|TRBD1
TGTGCCAGTAGGGCCGGGACAGGGGTAGAGACCCAGTACTTC
CASRAGTGVETQYF
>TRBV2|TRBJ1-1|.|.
TGTGCCAGCAGCCTCCAAGGGGTGCGTGAAGCTTTCTTT
CASSLQGVREAFF
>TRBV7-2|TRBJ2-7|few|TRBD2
TGTGCCAGCAGCTTAGTAGACGGGGGGGCCGAAGAGCAGTACTTC
CASSLVDGGAEEQYF
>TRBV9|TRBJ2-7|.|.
TGTGCCAGCAGCCCTCGAGACCTGGCGGCCGAGCAGTACTTC
CASSPRDLAAEQYF
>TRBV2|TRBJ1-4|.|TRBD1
TGTGCCAGCAGTGAAGGGACAGGGAGTGAAAAACTGTTTTTT
CASSEGTGSEKLFF
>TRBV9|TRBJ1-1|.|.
TGTGCCAGCAGCGTAGGAGGGAGAGTCCTGGGAAACACTGAAGCTTTCTTT
CASSVGGRVLGNTEAFF
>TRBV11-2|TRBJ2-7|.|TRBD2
TGTGCCAGCAGCTCTATCGGACTAGCGAGCGAGCAGTACTTC
CASSSIGLASEQYF
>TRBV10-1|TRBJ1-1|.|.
TGCGCCAGCAGTTCGAAAAGTGGAGGCGCTGAAGCTTTCTTT
CASSSKSGGAEAFF
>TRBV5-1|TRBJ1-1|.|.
TGCGCCAGCAGCCTAGGGGGAGTGGACACTGAAGCTTTCTTT
CASSLGGVDTEAFF
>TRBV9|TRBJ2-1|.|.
TGTGCCAGCAGCCCCAGACTAACCTACAATGAGCAGTTCTTC
CASSPRLTYNEQFF
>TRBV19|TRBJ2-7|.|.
TGTGCCAGTAGTATATCCCCAGGGCGGACCTACGAGCAGTACTTC
CASSISPGRTYEQYF
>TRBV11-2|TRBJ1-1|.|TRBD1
TGTGCCAGCAGCTTACCCGACAGGGGGAACACTGAAGCTTTCTTT
CASSLPDRGNTEAFF
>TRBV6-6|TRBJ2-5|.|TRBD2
TGTGCCAGCAGTTACTGGCGGGGGCAAGAGACCCAGTACTTC
CASSYWRGQETQYF
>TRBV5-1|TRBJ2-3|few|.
TGCGCCAGCAGCTTGGCTTTGAGAGATACGCAGTATTTT
CASSLALRDTQYF
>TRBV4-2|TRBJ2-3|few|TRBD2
TGTGCCAGCAGCCAGACTAGCGGGAGCACAGATACGCAGTATTTT
CASSQTSGSTDTQYF
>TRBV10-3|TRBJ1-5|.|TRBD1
TGTGCCATCGGGGGGACAGGGTATAGCAATCAGCCCCAGCATTTT
CAIGGTGYSNQPQHF
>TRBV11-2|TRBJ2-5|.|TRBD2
TGTGCCAGCAGCTTAGGGACCGGGACTACAAGACAAGAGACCCAGTACTTC
CASSLGTGTTRQETQYF
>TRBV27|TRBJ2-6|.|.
TGTGCCAGCAGTCAGGTCAGGGGATTGAGCTCTGGGGCCAACGTCCTGACTTTC
CASSQVRGLSSGANVLTF
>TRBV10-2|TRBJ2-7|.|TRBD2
TGTGCCAGCAGTAAGAACGGGAGGGCCGTGTGGGACGAGCAGTACTTC
CASSKNGRAVWDEQYF
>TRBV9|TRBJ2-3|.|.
TGTGCCAGCAGCGGAGGCGGGCGGAGCACAGATACGCAGTATTTT
CASSGGGRSTDTQYF
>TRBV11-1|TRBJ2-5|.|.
TGTGCCAGCAGCCCGACTCGGCGCCACGGGGAGACCCAGTACTTC
CASSPTRRHGETQYF
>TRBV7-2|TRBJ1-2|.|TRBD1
TGTGCCAGCAGCTTAGCGCGCGGCAGGGGGGAGTCGAGGGGCTACACCTTC
CASSLARGRGESRGYTF
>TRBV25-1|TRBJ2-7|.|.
TGTGCCAGCAGTGAAAGATTCGGGGGCGAGCAGTACTTC
CASSERFGGEQYF
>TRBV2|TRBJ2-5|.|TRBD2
TGTGCCAGCAGCCCCGGGGGGGAGGCCCAGTACTTC
CASSPGGEAQYF
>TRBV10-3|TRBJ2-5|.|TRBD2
TGTGCCATCAGTAGCGGGGTCCAAGAGACCCAGTACTTC
CAISSGVQETQYF
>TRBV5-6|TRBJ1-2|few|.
TGTGCCAGCAGCTTGGCCAGACAGGCCCCTAACTATGGCTACACCTTC
CASSLARQAPNYGYTF
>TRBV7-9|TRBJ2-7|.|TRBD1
TGTGCCAGCAGCTCACCGACAGGGGAGATCTACGAGCAGTACTTC
CASSSPTGEIYEQYF
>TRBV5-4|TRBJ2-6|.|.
TGTGCCAGCAGCGGACGTACAGGGACTGGGGCCAACGTCCTGACTTTC
CASSGRTGTGANVLTF
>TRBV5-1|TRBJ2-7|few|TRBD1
TGCGCCAGCGGGGATAGGGGACAGGGATCCTACGAGCAGTACTTC
CASGDRGQGSYEQYF
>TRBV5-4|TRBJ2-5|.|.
TGTGCCAGCAGCTCGCGGGTGGGGGAGACCCAGTACTTC
CASSSRVGETQYF
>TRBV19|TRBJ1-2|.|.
TGTGCCAGTAGTGCAGGGGTGGGTTACTACTATGGCTACACCTTC
CASSAGVGYYYGYTF